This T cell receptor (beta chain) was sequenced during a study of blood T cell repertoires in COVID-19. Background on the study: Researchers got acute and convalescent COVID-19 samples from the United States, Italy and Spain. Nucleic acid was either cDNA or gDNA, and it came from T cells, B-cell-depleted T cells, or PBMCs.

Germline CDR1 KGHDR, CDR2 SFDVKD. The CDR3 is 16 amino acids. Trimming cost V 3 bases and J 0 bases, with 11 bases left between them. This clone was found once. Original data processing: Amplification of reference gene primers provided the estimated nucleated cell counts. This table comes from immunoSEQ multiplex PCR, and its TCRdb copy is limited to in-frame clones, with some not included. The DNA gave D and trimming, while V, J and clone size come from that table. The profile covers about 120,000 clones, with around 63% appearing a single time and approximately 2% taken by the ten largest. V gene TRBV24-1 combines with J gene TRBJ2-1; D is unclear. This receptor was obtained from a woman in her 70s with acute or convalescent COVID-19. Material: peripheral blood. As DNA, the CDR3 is TGTGCCACCAGTGATCCCCAGAGGAACTCCTACAATGAGCAGTTCTTC. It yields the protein CATSDPQRNSYNEQFF.